Sequencing of this T cell receptor (beta chain) was carried out in a study of CD8+CD57+ T cells in acquired aplastic anemia. About the research overall: Healthy-donor CD4+ cells averaged around 10 million reads. Study outcomes and limitations: A significant difference in CD8+ Simpson's diversity between patients and controls was not found.

V was trimmed by 0 bases and J by 0 bases, leaving 9 bases between them. Germline CDR1 reads SGHKS; CDR2 reads YYEKEE (reference sequence). The CDR3 runs 15 residues. This clonotype was counted at least ten times. Its antigen is undetermined. The TCR beta profiling, which covered VDJ combination and CDR3 sequence, was carried out using genomic DNA as the template. TCRdb passed the reads through MiXCR, listing each CDR3 protein once. The data hold some 200,000 distinct CDR3 sequences, with 30% to 35% observed a single time. Sequences were obtained from sorted CD4+, CD8+, or CD8+CD57+ T cells (not recorded which) from PBMCs. The sequence was collected from a human donor in good health, serving as a control. This chain uses TRBV5-5 with TRBJ2-5; D possibly corresponds to TRBD1 (5 bases). CDR3 coding DNA: TGTGCCAGCAGCTTGGGTGGCAGGGACCAAGAGACCCAGTACTTC. Translation: CASSLGGRDQETQYF.